This T cell receptor beta chain was found in a study of cytomegalovirus exposure and HLA in healthy donors. Study outcomes and limitations: Donor immune exposure was known only as CMV serostatus. The listing of 150 to 200 TCR beta chains classed them as cytomegalovirus-associated.

With regard to this clone: Its specificity is unknown. Its ends do not fully match the called genes, so a read error is possible.

The CDR3 contains 17 residues. Germline V CDR1 and CDR2: LGHNA, YSLEER. A multiplex PCR was run with 60 Vbeta primers and 13 Jbeta primers. Profiling relied on immunoSEQ multiplex PCR, and the TCRdb table lists in-frame clones only, not all of them. Of approximately 140,000 clones listed, around 76% are singletons. Sequenced: PBMCs. This TCR came from a woman in her 50s in good health and CMV-seronegative. The chain is built from TRBV4-3 and TRBJ1-2; D unclear. The CDR3 is CASSQDLHDGLYYGYPF. For the CDR3, the DNA is TGCGCCAGCAGCCAAGATCTACATGACGGCCTCTACTATGGCTACCCCTTC.